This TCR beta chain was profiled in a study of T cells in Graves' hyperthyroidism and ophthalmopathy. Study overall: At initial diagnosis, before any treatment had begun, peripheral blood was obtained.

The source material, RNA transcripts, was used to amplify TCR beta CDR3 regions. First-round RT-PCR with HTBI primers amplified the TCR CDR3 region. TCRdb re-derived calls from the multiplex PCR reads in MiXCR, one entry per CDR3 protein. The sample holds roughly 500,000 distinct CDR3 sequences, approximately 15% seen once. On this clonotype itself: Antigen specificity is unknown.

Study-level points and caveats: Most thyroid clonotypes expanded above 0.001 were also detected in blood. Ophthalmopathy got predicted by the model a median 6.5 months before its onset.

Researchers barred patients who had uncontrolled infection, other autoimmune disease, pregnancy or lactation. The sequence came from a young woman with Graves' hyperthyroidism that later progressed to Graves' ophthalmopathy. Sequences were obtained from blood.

The chain's CDR3 is CASSQDPVGGREQFF. CDR3 DNA: TGCGCCAGCAGCCAAGATCCCGTCGGGGGACGGGAGCAGTTCTTC. This chain joins TRBV4-1 and TRBJ2-1; D perhaps matches TRBD2 (6 bases). Trimming cost V 0 bases and J 10 bases, with 16 bases left between them. This CDR3 is 15 amino acids long. CDR1 and CDR2 (germline): MGHRA, YSYEKL.